The 14 T cell receptor beta chains in this list originate from one sample, sequenced in a study of shared clonotypes between healthy human individuals. Sequencing used immunoSEQ multiplex PCR; TCRdb keeps in-frame clones, though not all of them. The sample carries 2,500,000 or so clones, 92% recorded once. Specimen: naive CD4+ T cells from PBMCs. Stated subset: CD45RA+ positively selected. Receptors were obtained from a man younger than 30 in good health. Some clones in this sample may be carry-over from other donors' samples.

This clone has only one observation. The chain recombines TRBV9 with TRBJ2-1; D gene unclear. Germline CDR1 and CDR2: SGDLS and YYNGEE. This CDR3 is built from 11 residues. Trimming stripped 4 bases from V and 8 bases from J, with 7 bases between. The CDR3 DNA sequence: TGTGCCAGCAGCCTGAGGCATGAGCAGTTCTTC. Protein: CASSLRHEQFF. The whole variable domain, filled in from reference TRBV9 and TRBJ2-1, reads DSGVTQTPKHLITATGQRVTLRCSPRSGDLSVYWYQQSLDQGLQFLIQYYNGEERAKGNILERFSAQQFPDLHSELNLSSLELGDSALYFCASSLRHEQFFGPGTRLTVL.

The V call is TRBV4-3, the J call TRBJ2-5, with 9 positions matching TRBD2. With V trimmed by 0 bases and J by 4 bases, 6 bases remained unmatched. CDR3 length equals 16 residues. Germline CDR1 and CDR2: LGHNA and YSLEER. This CDR3 is CASSQELAGVAETQYF. The DNA for the CDR3 is TGCGCCAGCAGCCAAGAGTTAGCGGGAGTAGCAGAGACCCAGTACTTC.

This chain joins TRBV4-3 and TRBJ1-1, with unresolved D. CDR1 LGHNA and CDR2 YSLEER come from the germline V gene. The CDR3 covers 14 residues. V lost 4 bases, J lost 7 bases, and 16 bases lay in between. The CDR3 nucleotides read TGCGCCAGCAGCCGCGGTGGGAGGGTGGGTGAAGCTTTCTTT. It specifies CASSRGGRVGEAFF.

The gene calls are TRBV10-2 and TRBJ2-5; a possible D gene is TRBD1 (5 bases). Germline V gene lookup returns CDR1 WSHSY and CDR2 SAAADI. V gave up 2 bases and J gave up 4 bases, with 8 bases separating them. The CDR3 is 13 residues long. CDR3 DNA: TGCGCCAGCAGTGAGAGGGGCCCAGAGACCCAGTACTTC. Translated: CASSERGPETQYF.

This chain uses TRBV7-3 with TRBJ1-1, with unresolved D. Germline-derived CDR1 and CDR2 are SGHTA and FQGTGA. The CDR3 consists of 14 residues. Between the trimmed V and J ends, which lost 1 base and 2 bases, there was a span of 8 bases. This chain's CDR3 is CASSLMGSNTEAFF. CDR3 DNA: TGTGCCAGCAGCTTAATGGGTAGCAACACTGAAGCTTTCTTT.

This rearrangement joins TRBV6-1 to TRBJ1-5; TRBD1 matches 7 bases. The junction had 7 bases not matched to a gene; V was cut back by 2 bases and J by 6 bases. Germline loops: CDR1 MNHNS, CDR2 SASEGT. This CDR3 region has 15 residues. The DNA of the CDR3 is TGTGCCAGCAGTGAAAGGGGGCGGCTCAGTCAGCCCCAGCATTTT. Protein: CASSERGRLSQPQHF.

Comment on this clone: The sample has other DNA sequences that encode this CDR3 too. This chain joins TRBV5-6 and TRBJ2-5; D not resolved. Germline V gene lookup returns CDR1 SGHDT and CDR2 YYEEEE. The V end was cut by 3 bases, the J end by 2 bases, with 8 bases between. The length of the CDR3 is 13 residues. CDR3 loop: CASSSGPQETQYF. The CDR3, as DNA: TGTGCCAGCAGCTCCGGCCCTCAAGAGACCCAGTACTTC.

The chain carries TRBV18 and TRBJ2-7; unclear D gene. This CDR3 is 11 amino acids long. Looked up from germline, CDR1 is KGHSH and CDR2 is LQKENI. V lost 4 bases, J lost 2 bases, and 3 bases lay in between. CDR3 DNA sequence: TGTGCCAGCTCACGGGCCTACGAGCAGTACTTC. This translates into CASSRAYEQYF.

This chain uses TRBV7-6 with TRBJ2-5; D possibly corresponds to TRBD2 (5 bases). The CDR3 is 22 residues long. Deletions cut 1 base from V and 7 bases from J, with 37 bases between. CDR1 is SGHVS, CDR2 FNYEAQ, per germline. DNA for the CDR3: TGTGCCAGCAGCTTAGAGTTCGCGTCCGGGAACCTTGAGGACTCCCGCGTTGGGACCCAGTACTTC. Translation: CASSLEFASGNLEDSRVGTQYF.

The chain employs TRBV15 and TRBJ2-5; 10 bases are a match to TRBD2. The end of the DNA aligns better with TRBJ2-7, so the J call may be wrong. CDR3 size: 16 residues. Germline CDR1 LNHNV, CDR2 YYDKDF (reference sequence). CDR3: CATSRTRTSGTYEQYF. CDR3 DNA: TGTGCCACCAGCAGAACCAGGACTAGCGGAACCTACGAGCAGTACTTC.

The chain links TRBV5-1 to TRBJ2-5; the match to TRBD2 covers 12 bases. The CDR3 runs 16 residues. The J segment lost 4 bases and the V segment lost 4 bases, leaving 8 bases of the junction unmatched. Germline V lookup: CDR1 SGHRS, CDR2 YFSETQ. The CDR3 region has the DNA TGCGCCAGCAGCATCTCTAGCGGGAGGGCCGGAGAGACCCAGTACTTC. Encoded protein: CASSISSGRAGETQYF.

The chain has TRBV27 and TRBJ1-2, with 7 bases lining up with TRBD1. This CDR3 comprises 16 residues. With 4 bases clipped from V and 4 bases from J, the junction kept 12 bases outside the gene matches. The germline CDR1 and CDR2 sequences are MNHEY and SMNVEV (reference sequence). CDR3 residues: CASSSIHRGRIYGYTF. Here the CDR3 DNA reads TGTGCCAGCAGTTCAATTCACAGGGGAAGGATCTATGGCTACACCTTC.

This chain joins TRBV5-1 and TRBJ2-3, with D tentatively TRBD1 (6 bases). Trimming shortened V by 4 bases and J by 4 bases, and 16 bases separated the two germline ends. CDR3 length: 15 amino acids. In germline, CDR1 is SGHRS, CDR2 YFSETQ. The chain's CDR3 is CASSGNRAGSDTQYF. CDR3 DNA: TGCGCCAGCAGCGGCAACAGGGCTGGGTCAGATACGCAGTATTTT.

This rearrangement joins TRBV2 to TRBJ1-1; D call uncertain. The CDR3 runs to 13 residues. CDR1 is SNHLY and CDR2 is FYNNEI in the germline V gene. Trimming took 4 bases from V and 0 from J, leaving 6 bases between them. This CDR3 reads CASSASLNTEAFF. Written as DNA, the CDR3 is TGTGCCAGCAGTGCCAGCTTGAACACTGAAGCTTTCTTT.